This T cell receptor (beta chain) was sequenced during a study of blood T cell repertoires in COVID-19 (dated by TCRdb to the early 2020s). Describing the broader study: Samples covering the acute and convalescent phases of COVID-19 were provided by collaborators in the United States, Italy and Spain. The material from the prospective study consisted of cDNA or gDNA derived from T cells, B-cell-depleted T cells, or PBMCs. Subjects who had been exposed to COVID-19, were actively infected with it, or had recovered from it provided the deeply sampled blood TCRbeta repertoires that made up the dataset. A freely available public database, intended as a resource for researchers studying the immune response to SARS-CoV-2, is where the repertoires were released. The samples were drawn from the first 160 participants of the ongoing ImmuneRACE study and from 950 to 1,500 subjects provided by 6 global collaborators. Sample metadata almost always included a de-identified subject ID, COVID-19 status, age in years and sex. Where available, HLA class I and class II types were taken from metadata supplied by the sample provider and were not determined by assay-based typing. The investigation overall reported the following: The quantity of clinical and demographic metadata differed by source and by participant and was supplied without curation.

Enrolling through a virtual design, the prospective study's participants ranged in age from roughly 18 to 90 years and lived across around 25 United States geographic areas. In the prospective study, participants were assigned to cohorts based on the clinical history participants reported in a screening survey and a study questionnaire. Exposed participants had been in contact with someone with a PCR-confirmed or clinician-diagnosed COVID-19 case within 2 weeks of study entry. In the prospective study, whole blood, serum and a nasopharyngeal or oropharyngeal swab were collected from each participant by mobile phlebotomists. Participants in the prospective study had the option to provide additional blood draws and questionnaires over an approximately two-month period. Before DNA extraction, prospective study blood samples were shipped either frozen or at room temperature. Reading from cysteine to phenylalanine, the CDR3 counts 12 amino acids. The entry retains the CDR3 DNA only, 36 bases that are in frame from base 1. V is clipped by 7 bases and J by 4 bases, and the sequence between their germline boundaries is 8 bases long.

TCRbeta CDR3 regions were amplified from genomic DNA using the immunoSEQ Assay, a bias-controlled multiplex PCR. Under the source paper's analysis protocol: The number of nucleated cells in each sample was estimated by amplification of reference gene primers within the assay. To quantify the absolute abundance of each unique TCRbeta CDR3 rearrangement, sequence reads were collapsed and filtered. For each sample, productive Simpson clonality was calculated by taking the square root of Simpson's diversity index across productive rearrangements. TCRdb's version of the immuneACCESS table is confined to in-frame rearrangements and falls short of the full clone set. An unresolved V gene accounts for under half of the shortfall where checked; the remainder is of unknown origin. The DNA gave D and trimming, while V, J and clone size come from that table. A total of more than 200,000 clones appear in this sample, 88% of them only once. The biggest ten clones account for roughly 3.7% of the sample.

Remarks on this clone: The specificity of this receptor is unknown. The sample holds no much larger clone one base away, and base qualities are not on file.

The clonotype was recovered from a woman aged 25 to 39 who had been exposed to COVID-19. This chain is built from TRBV12-3 or TRBV12-4 and TRBJ1-5, with TRBD1 perhaps the D gene, on 5 matching bases. The source material was PBMCs or T cells enriched from blood (not recorded which). The encoded CDR3 is CASNGGNQPQHF. The sequenced DNA is TGTGCCAGCAACGGGGGAAATCAGCCCCAGCATTTT.